This T cell receptor (beta chain) was sequenced during a study of T-cell reconstitution after alpha-beta-depleted transplantation in children (dated by TCRdb to between 2015 and 2016). In the study overall: Using TCR repertoire profiling, the study followed T-cell immune reconstitution in a quantitative way in children after TCRalphabeta/CD19-depleted allogeneic hematopoietic cell transplantation. What the work shows at the level of the full study, not this receptor alone: The apparently early recovery of alphabetaT-cell counts about two months after transplant reportedly depended on only several hundred rapidly expanded clones that came from non-depleted graft cells. Hyperexpanded clone frequencies declined over subsequent months; after one year, T-cell counts and TCRbeta diversity were mostly attributed to newly produced T cells. In some patients, the high TCRbeta diversity seen at day 60 was put down to recipient T cells and intrathymic progenitors that had survived conditioning.

CDR1 is given as SGHVS and CDR2 as FNYEAQ, both from the germline V gene. Trimmed from V: 4 bases; trimmed from J: 2 bases; junction bases lacking a gene match: 8. The CDR3, cysteine through phenylalanine, is 17 amino acids long. Only CDR3 DNA is held: 51 bases, read in frame from base 1. In the case of this clonotype: Its binding antigen is unknown. Base qualities were left out, and no much larger clone turns up one base away.

The receptor library was made with PCR. Reads for this sample came from an Illumina HiSeq 2500. Molecular barcoding was employed in the preparation of TCR libraries, with unique molecular identifiers being used to normalize TCRbeta repertoire quantification. The public reads were reanalyzed by TCRdb: fastp trimming at Q25, MiXCR alignment, in-frame beta chains only. Each CDR3 protein appears once, grouped with its most common genes and DNA. The sample table records fewer than 1 million distinct CDR3 sequences; about 15% of these occur just once. The ten largest clones capture approximately 4.5% of the sample. The treatment or condition tag for this specimen amounts to: allogeneic hematopoietic cell transplantation with graft depleted of TCRalphabeta T cells and CD19 B cells. The transplant recipients were children given TCRalphabeta/CD19-depleted allogeneic hematopoietic cell grafts.

The sequence derives from a male patient aged 10 to 17 who had a stem cell transplant for acute lymphoblastic leukemia, so the T cells may come from the graft donor. The receptor chain draws on TRBV7-6 and TRBJ2-6, and TRBD1 matches 7 of the central bases. Sequences were derived from PBMCs, mostly from graft donor cells, sampled 360 days after TCRalphabeta/CD19-depleted stem cell transplant. This receptor carries the CDR3 CASSSPLTGTGANVLTF. DNA sequence: TGTGCCAGCAGCTCCCCACTGACAGGGACTGGGGCCAACGTCCTGACTTTC.